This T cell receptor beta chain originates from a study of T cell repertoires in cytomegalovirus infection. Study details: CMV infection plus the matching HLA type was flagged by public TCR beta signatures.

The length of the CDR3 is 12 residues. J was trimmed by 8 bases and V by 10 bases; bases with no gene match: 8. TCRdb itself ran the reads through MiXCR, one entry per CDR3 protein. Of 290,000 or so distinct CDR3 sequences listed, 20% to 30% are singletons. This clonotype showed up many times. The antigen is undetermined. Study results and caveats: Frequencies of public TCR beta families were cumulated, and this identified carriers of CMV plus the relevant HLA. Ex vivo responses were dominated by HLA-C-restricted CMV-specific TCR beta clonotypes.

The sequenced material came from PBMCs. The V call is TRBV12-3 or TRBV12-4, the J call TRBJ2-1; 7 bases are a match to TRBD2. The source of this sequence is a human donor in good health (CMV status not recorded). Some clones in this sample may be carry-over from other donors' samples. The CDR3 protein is CATSQGLYEQFF. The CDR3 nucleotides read TGTGCCACCTCTCAGGGACTATATGAGCAGTTCTTC.